The present T cell receptor beta chain was sequenced within a study of shared clonotypes between healthy human individuals. Study-level findings and limits: Compared with clonotypes that all four donors shared, non-shared clonotypes had lower generation probabilities. Across subsets, estimated richness was generally greater for naive than for memory populations.

Germline V lookup: CDR1 KGHSH, CDR2 LQKENI. The CDR3 covers 16 residues. Unmatched junction bases numbered 5, after V lost 2 bases and J lost 2 bases. Comments on this clone: Its specificity is unknown.

Several immunoSEQ plates held equal portions of the genomic DNA taken from each subset. Assay: immunoSEQ multiplex PCR; the TCRdb copy retains only in-frame clones and omits some. The sample lists a few hundred thousand clones, roughly 97% occurring once. Sequencing used naive CD4+ T cells sorted from blood. Subset of the sample: CD45RA+ positively selected. The sequence derives from a woman under 40 in good health. This chain uses TRBV18 with TRBJ2-1; TRBD2 matches 8 bases. As DNA, the CDR3 is TGTGCCAGCTCACCAGGGACTAGGGGCGCCTACAATGAGCAGTTCTTC. It is translated as CASSPGTRGAYNEQFF.